This record looks at one T cell receptor beta chain sequence and its context. As yet, its antigen is unknown. This sample stems from a study of cytotoxic CD8 clonotypes in ibrutinib-treated CLL. The CDR3 runs 14 residues. The V and J ends lost 8 bases and 7 bases respectively, with 18 bases between them. Germline V gives CDR1 MNHEY, CDR2 SVGAGI. Overall study findings and caveats: In comparison with age-matched healthy donors, baseline clonality was higher and tracked circulating CD8+ T-cell counts. Upon ibrutinib response clonality rose, and upon progression it fell back toward baseline.

Profiling relied on immunoSEQ multiplex PCR, and the TCRdb table lists in-frame clones only, not all of them. The sample comprises 50,000 to 75,000 clones, 65% to 75% of which are singletons, and roughly 45% rests with the top ten. The chain employs TRBV6-5 and TRBJ1-5; TRBD1 is a possible D gene (5 bases). This receptor was identified in a human donor with chronic lymphocytic leukemia. The material sequenced was PBMCs, taken after 12 months of ibrutinib treatment. The CDR3 sequence: CASSGTPREQPQHF. DNA for the CDR3: TGTGCCAGCTCAGGGACGCCGAGGGAACAGCCCCAGCATTTT.